The 6 T cell receptor beta chains listed next were all sequenced from one sample in a study of blood T cell repertoires in acute mononucleosis. The method was immunoSEQ multiplex PCR; TCRdb's version includes in-frame clones alone and lacks a portion of them. Of 7,000 to 8,000 clones detected, around 25% appear once; the ten largest clones hold approximately 30%. The time point here: acute infectious mononucleosis, at clinical presentation within 2 weeks of symptom onset (visit 1). The source material was EBV YVL epitope tetramer+ CD8+ T cells sorted from PBMCs, sampled during acute infectious mononucleosis. Subset described: CD8 T cells binding a tetramer with EBV BRLF1 109-117 peptide (YVL-BR). These receptors were obtained from a woman under 30 with infectious mononucleosis caused by EBV.

This clone showed up many times. A far larger clone lies a single base away; this is likely a read error. The chain carries TRBV7-3 and TRBJ2-7; 8 nucleotides line up with TRBD1. Germline CDR1 SGHTA, CDR2 FQGTGA. Trimming took 5 bases from V and 7 from J; bases not matched to a gene: 13. CDR3 length: 15 residues. CDR3 in DNA: TGTGCCAGCAGCCCCGACCCGACAGGGGTCAATGAGCAGTACTTC. This codes for CASSPDPTGVNEQYF.

This clone has ten or more counts. The rearrangement links TRBV7-3 to TRBJ2-7; 7 nucleotides match TRBD1. J gave up 4 bases and V 5 bases, and 8 bases lay outside the gene matches. Per germline, CDR1 SGHTA and CDR2 FQGTGA. The CDR3 is made up of 14 amino acids. CDR3 loop: CASSPWDSLYEQYF. CDR3 nucleotides: TGTGCCAGCAGCCCCTGGGACAGCCTTTACGAGCAGTACTTC. The entire variable domain, with the rest obtained from reference TRBV7-3 and TRBJ2-7, is as follows: GAGVSQTPSNKVTEKGKYVELRCDPISGHTALYWYRQSLGQGPEFLIYFQGTGAADDSGLPNDRFFAVRPEGSVSTLKIQRTERGDSAVYLCASSPWDSLYEQYFGPGTRLTVT.

This clone was picked up many times. The chain has TRBV4-1 and TRBJ1-1; tentative D call: TRBD1 (5 bases). Germline V lookup: CDR1 MGHRA, CDR2 YSYEKL. CDR3 length equals 15 residues. Trimming took off 1 base at V and 1 base at J, with 10 bases between the two ends. The CDR3 coding sequence is TGCGCCAGCAGCCAAGGTCAGGGAGAGAACACTGAAGCTTTCTTT. Protein sequence: CASSQGQGENTEAFF.

By frequency in the sample, this clone is medium-sized. This CDR3 is also generated by other DNA sequences in the sample. The CDR3 DNA sequence: TGCAGCGTTCCTCCCGGGACAGATTACAATGAGCAGTTCTTC. It specifies CSVPPGTDYNEQFF. This chain connects TRBV29-1 to TRBJ2-1; 7 bases are shared with TRBD1. CDR1 and CDR2 (germline): SQVTM, ANQGSEA. V lost 5 bases and J lost 4; bases outside the gene matches: 8. There are 14 residues in the CDR3.

This clone qualifies as medium-sized. CDR3 sequence reads: CASTGTSGGKDTQYF. The CDR3 DNA reads TGCGCCAGCACCGGGACTAGCGGGGGGAAAGATACGCAGTATTTT. V is TRBV5-1 and J is TRBJ2-3; 15 bases agree with TRBD2. V lost 6 bases to trimming and J lost 5 bases; unmatched junction nucleotides: 4. The CDR3 has 15 amino acids. Germline-derived CDR1 and CDR2 are SGHRS and YFSETQ.

This clone was observed a few times. The chain recombines TRBV7-9 with TRBJ2-7; a weak D match, TRBD2 (5 bases). Germline loops: CDR1 SEHNR, CDR2 FQNEAQ (reference sequence). The CDR3 is 15 residues long. The ends were cut back, 5 bases at V and 3 bases at J, with 17 bases in the middle. CDR3 DNA sequence: TGTGCCAGCAGCCCCGGGGTAGGTGAAGGCTACGAGCAGTACTTC. The encoded protein is CASSPGVGEGYEQYF.